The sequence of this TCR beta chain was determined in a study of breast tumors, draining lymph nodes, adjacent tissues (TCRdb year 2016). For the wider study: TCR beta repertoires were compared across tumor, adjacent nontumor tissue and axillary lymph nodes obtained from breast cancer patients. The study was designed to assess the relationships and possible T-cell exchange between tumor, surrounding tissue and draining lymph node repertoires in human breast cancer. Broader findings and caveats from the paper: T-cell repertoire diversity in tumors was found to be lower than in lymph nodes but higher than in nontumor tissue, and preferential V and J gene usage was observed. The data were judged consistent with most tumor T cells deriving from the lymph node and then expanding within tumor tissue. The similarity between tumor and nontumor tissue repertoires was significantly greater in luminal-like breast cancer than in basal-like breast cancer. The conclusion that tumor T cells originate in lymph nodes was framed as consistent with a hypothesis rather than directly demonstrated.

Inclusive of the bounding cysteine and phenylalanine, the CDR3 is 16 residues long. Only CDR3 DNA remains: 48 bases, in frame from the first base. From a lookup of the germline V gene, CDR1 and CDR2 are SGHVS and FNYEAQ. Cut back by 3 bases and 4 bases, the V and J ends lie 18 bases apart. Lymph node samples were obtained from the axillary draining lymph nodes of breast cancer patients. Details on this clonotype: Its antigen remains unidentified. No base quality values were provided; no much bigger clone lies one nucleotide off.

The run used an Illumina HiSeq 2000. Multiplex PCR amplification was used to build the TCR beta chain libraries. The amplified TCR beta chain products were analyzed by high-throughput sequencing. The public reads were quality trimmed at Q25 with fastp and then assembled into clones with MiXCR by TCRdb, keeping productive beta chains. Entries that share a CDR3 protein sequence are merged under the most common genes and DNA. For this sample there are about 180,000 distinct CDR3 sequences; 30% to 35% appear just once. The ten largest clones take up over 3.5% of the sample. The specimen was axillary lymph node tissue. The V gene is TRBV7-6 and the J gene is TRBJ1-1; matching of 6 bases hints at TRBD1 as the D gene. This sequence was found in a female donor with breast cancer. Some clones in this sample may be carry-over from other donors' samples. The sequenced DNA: TGTGCCAGCAGCTTGTTTGATATGGGGGCGGGCACTGAAGCTTTCTTT. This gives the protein CASSLFDMGAGTEAFF.